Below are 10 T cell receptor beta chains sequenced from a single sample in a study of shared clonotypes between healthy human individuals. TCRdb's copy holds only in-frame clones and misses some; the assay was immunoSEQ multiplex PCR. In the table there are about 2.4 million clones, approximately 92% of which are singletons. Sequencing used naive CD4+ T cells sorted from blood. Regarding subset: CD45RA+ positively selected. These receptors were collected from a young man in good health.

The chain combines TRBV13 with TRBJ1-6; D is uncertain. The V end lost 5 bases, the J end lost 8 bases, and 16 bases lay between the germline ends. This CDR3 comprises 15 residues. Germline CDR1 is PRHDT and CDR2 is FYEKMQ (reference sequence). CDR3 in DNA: TGTGCCAGCAGCCCTGCTGGCAGTAGAGATTCACCCCTCCACTTT. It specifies CASSPAGSRDSPLHF.

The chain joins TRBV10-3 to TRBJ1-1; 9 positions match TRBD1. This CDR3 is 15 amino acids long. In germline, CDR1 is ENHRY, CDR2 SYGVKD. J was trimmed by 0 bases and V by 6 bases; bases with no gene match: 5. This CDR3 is CAIRADRGMNTEAFF. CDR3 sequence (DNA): TGTGCCATCAGGGCGGACAGGGGCATGAACACTGAAGCTTTCTTT.

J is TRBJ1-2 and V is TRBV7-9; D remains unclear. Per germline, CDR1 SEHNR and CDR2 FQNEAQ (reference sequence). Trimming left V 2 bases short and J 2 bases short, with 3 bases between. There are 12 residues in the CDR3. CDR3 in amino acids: CASSLPNYGYTF. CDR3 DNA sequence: TGTGCCAGCAGCTTACCGAACTATGGCTACACCTTC.

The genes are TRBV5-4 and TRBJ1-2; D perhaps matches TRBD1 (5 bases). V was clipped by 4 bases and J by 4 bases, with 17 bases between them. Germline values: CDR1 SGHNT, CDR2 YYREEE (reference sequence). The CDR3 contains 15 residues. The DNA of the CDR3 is TGTGCCAGCAGCGTCGGGACCTCGACCCTCTATGGCTACACCTTC. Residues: CASSVGTSTLYGYTF.

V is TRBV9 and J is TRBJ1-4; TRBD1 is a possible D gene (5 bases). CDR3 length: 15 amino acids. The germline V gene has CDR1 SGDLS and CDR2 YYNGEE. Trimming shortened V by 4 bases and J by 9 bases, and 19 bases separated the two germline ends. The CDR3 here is CASSSRSGAGKKLFF. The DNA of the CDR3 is TGTGCCAGCAGCAGTAGATCCGGGGCGGGAAAAAAACTGTTTTTT.

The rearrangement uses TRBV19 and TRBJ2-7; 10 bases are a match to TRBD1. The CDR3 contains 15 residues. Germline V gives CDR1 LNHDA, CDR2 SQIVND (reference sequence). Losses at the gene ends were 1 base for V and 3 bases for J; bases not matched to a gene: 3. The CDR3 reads CASSIAGTGDYEQYF. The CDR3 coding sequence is TGTGCCAGTAGTATAGCGGGGACAGGGGACTACGAGCAGTACTTC.

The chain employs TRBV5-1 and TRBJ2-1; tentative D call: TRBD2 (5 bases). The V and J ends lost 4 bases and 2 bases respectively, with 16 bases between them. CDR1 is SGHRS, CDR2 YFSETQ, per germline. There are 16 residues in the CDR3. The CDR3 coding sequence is TGCGCCAGCAGCCCTGGCGGGCCTGGGGCCTACAATGAGCAGTTCTTC. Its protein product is CASSPGGPGAYNEQFF.

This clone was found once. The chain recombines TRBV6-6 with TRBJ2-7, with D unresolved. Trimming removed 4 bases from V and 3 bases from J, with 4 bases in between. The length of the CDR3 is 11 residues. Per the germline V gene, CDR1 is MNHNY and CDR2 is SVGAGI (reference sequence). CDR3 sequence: CASSFGYEQYF. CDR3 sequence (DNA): TGTGCCAGCAGTTTCGGCTACGAGCAGTACTTC.

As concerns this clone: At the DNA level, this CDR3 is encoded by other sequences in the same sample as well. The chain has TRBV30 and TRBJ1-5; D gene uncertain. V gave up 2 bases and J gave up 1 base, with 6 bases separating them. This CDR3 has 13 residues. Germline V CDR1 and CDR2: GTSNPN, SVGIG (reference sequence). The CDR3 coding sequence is TGTGCCTGGAGTTCGGGAAGCAATCAGCCCCAGCATTTT. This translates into CAWSSGSNQPQHF.

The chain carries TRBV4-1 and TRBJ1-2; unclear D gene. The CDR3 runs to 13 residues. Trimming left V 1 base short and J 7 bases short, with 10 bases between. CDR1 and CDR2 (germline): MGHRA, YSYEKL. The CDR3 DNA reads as TGCGCCAGCAGCCAAGCCGGTTTGGGTGGCTACACCTTC. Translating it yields CASSQAGLGGYTF.